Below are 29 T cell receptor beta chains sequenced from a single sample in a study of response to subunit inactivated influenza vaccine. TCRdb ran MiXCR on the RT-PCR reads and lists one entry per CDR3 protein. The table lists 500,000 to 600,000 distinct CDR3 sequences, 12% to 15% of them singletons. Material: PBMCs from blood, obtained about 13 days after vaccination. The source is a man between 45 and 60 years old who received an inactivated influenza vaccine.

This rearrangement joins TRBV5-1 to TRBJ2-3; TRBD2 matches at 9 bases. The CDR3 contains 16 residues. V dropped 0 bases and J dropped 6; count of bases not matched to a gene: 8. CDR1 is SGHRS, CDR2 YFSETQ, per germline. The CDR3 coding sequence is TGCGCCAGCAGCTTGGAGGCGGGAGGGCCCTCCGATACGCAGTATTTT. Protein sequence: CASSLEAGGPSDTQYF.

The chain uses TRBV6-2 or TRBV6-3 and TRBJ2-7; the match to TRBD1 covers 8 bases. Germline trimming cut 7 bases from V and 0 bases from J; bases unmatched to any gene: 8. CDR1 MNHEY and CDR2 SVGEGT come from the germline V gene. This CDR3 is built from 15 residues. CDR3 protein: CASKTPGQVSYEQYF. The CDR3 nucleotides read TGTGCCAGCAAAACTCCGGGACAGGTCTCCTACGAGCAGTACTTC.

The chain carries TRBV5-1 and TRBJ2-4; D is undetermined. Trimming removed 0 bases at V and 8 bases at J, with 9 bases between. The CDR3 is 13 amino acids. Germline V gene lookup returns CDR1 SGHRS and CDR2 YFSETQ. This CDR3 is CASSLEGTDIQYF. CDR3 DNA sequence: TGCGCCAGCAGCTTGGAGGGCACGGACATTCAGTACTTC.

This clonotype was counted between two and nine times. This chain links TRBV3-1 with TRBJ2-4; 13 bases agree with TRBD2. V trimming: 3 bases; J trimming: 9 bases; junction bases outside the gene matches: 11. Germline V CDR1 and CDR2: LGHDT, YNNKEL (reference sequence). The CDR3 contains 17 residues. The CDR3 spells CASSQPGLAGDDGIQYF. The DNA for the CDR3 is TGTGCCAGCAGCCAGCCAGGACTAGCGGGAGACGATGGCATTCAGTACTTC.

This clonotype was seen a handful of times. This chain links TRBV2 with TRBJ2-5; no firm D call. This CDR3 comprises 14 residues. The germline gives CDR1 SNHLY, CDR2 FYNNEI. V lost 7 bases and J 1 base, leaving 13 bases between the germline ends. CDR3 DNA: TGTGCCAGCACTTTACCAGATCCCCAAGAGACCCAGTACTTC. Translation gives CASTLPDPQETQYF.

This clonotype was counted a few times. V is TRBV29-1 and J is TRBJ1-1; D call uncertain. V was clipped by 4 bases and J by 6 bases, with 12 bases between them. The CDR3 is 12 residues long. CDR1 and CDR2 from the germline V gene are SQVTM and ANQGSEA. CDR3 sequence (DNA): TGCAGCGTTGGGGAGGGAGAGTCTGAAGCTTTCTTT. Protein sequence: CSVGEGESEAFF.

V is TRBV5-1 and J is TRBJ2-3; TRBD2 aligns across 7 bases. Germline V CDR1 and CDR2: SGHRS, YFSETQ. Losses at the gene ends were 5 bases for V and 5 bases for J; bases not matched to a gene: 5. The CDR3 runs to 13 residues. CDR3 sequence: CASSRDYKDTQYF. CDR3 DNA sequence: TGCGCCAGCAGTAGGGACTATAAAGATACGCAGTATTTT.

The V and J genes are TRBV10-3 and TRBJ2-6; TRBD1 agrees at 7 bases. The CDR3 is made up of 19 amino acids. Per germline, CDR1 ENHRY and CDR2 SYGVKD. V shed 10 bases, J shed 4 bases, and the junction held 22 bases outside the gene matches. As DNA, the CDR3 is TGTGCCACCCCGCTTGGACGGCGCAGGGGGAGTTCCGGGGCCAACGTCCTGACTTTC. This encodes CATPLGRRRGSSGANVLTF.

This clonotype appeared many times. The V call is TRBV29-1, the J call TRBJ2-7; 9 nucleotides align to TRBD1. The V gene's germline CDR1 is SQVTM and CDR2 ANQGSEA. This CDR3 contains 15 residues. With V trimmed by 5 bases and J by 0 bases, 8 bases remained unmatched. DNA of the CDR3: TGCAGCGTTCTAACAGGGGGCCCCCTCTCCTACGAGCAGTACTTC. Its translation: CSVLTGGPLSYEQYF.

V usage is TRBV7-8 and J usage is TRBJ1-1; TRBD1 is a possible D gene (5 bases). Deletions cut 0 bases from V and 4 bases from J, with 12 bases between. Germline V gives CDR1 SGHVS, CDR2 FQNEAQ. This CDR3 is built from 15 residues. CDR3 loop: CASSLARGVGTEAFF. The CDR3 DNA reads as TGTGCCAGCAGCTTAGCGCGAGGGGTTGGCACTGAAGCTTTCTTT.

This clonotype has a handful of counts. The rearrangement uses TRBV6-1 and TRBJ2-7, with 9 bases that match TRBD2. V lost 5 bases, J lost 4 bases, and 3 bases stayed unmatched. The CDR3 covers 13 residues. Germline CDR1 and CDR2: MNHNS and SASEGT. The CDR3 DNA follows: TGTGCCAGCAGTTTAGCGGGGGAATACGAGCAGTACTTC. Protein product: CASSLAGEYEQYF.

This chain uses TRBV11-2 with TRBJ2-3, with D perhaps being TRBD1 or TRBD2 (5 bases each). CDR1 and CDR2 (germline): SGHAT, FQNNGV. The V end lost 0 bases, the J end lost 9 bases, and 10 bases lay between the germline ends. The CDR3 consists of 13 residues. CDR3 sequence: CASSLDQGATQYF. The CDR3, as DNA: TGTGCCAGCAGCTTAGATCAGGGAGCCACGCAGTATTTT.

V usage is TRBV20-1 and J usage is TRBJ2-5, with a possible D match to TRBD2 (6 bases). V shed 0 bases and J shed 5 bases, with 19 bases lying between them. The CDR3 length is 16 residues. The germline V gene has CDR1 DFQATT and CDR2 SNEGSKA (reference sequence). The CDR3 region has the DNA TGCAGTGCTAGAGATACCCGCGGGACTTATATGGAGACCCAGTACTTC. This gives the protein CSARDTRGTYMETQYF.

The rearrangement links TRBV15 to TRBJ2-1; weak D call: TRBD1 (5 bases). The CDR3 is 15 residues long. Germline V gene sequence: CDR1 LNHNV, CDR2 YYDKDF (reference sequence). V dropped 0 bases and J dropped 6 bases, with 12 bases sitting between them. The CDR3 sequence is CATSRDQGYGNEQFF. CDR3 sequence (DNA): TGTGCCACCAGCAGAGATCAGGGTTACGGCAATGAGCAGTTCTTC. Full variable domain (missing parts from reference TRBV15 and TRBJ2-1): DAMVIQNPRYQVTQFGKPVTLSCSQTLNHNVMYWYQQKSSQAPKLLFHYYDKDFNNEADTPDNFQSRRPNTSFCFLDIRSPGLGDTAMYLCATSRDQGYGNEQFFGPGTRLTVL.

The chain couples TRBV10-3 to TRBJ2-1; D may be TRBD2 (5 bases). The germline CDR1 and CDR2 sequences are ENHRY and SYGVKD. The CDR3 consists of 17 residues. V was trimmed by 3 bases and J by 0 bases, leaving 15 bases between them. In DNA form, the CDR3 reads TGTGCCATCAGTGACCCCGCGGACTCCGACTCCTACAATGAGCAGTTCTTC. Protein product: CAISDPADSDSYNEQFF.

In DNA form, the CDR3 reads TGCAGTGCTAGGTTGAAACTGAACACTGAAGCTTTCTTT. This translates into CSARLKLNTEAFF. This chain joins TRBV20-1 and TRBJ1-1; no clear D gene. The germline gives CDR1 DFQATT, CDR2 SNEGSKA (reference sequence). The CDR3 runs 13 residues. The V end was cut by 3 bases, the J end by 0 bases, with 8 bases between.

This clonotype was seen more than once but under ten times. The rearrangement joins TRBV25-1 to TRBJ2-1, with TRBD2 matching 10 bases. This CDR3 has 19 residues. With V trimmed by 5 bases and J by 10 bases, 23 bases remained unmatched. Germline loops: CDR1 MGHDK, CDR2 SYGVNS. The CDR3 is CASSPLLGSSGSRLREQFF. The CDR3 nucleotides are TGTGCCAGCAGTCCCCTTCTAGGGTCTAGCGGGAGTAGGTTAAGGGAGCAGTTCTTC.

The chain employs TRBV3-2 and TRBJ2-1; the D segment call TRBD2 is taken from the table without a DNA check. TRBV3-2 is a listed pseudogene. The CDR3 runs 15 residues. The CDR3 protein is CASSQDCCWASRQFF. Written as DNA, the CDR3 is TGTGCCAGCAGCCAAGATTGTTGTTGGGCTAGCCGGCAGTTCTTC.

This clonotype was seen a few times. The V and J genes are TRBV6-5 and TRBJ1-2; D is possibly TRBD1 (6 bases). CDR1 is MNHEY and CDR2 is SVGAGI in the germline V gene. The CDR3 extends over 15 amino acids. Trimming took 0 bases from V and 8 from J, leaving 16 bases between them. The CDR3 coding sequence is TGTGCCAGCAGTTACTCGGATTCAGGGGCAGGAGGCTACACCTTC. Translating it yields CASSYSDSGAGGYTF.

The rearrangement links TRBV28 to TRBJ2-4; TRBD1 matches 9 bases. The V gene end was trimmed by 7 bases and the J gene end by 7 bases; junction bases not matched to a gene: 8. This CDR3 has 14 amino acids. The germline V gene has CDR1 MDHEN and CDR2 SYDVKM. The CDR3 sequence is CASKPTGGLNIQYF. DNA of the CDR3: TGTGCCAGCAAACCGACAGGGGGATTGAACATTCAGTACTTC. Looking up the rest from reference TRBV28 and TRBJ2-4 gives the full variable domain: DVKVTQSSRYLVKRTGEKVFLECVQDMDHENMFWYRQDPGLGLRLIYFSYDVKMKEKGDIPEGYSVSREKKERFSLILESASTNQTSMYLCASKPTGGLNIQYFGAGTRLSVL.

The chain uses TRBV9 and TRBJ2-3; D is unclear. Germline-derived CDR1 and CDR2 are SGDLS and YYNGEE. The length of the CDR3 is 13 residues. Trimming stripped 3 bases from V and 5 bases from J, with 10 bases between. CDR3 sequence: CASSASTQDTQYF. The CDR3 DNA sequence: TGTGCCAGCAGCGCCTCCACCCAAGATACGCAGTATTTT.

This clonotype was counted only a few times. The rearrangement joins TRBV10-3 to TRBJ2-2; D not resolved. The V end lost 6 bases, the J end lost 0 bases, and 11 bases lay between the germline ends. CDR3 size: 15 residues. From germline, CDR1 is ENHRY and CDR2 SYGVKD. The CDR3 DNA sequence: TGTGCCATCAGCCAGGACGGCGCGAACACCGGGGAGCTGTTTTTT. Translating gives CAISQDGANTGELFF.

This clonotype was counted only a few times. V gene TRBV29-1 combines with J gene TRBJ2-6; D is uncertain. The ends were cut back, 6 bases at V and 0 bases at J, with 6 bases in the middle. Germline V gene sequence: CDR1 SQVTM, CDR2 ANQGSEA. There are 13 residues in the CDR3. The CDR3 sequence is CSVQPSGANVLTF. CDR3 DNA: TGCAGCGTACAGCCCTCTGGGGCCAACGTCCTGACTTTC.

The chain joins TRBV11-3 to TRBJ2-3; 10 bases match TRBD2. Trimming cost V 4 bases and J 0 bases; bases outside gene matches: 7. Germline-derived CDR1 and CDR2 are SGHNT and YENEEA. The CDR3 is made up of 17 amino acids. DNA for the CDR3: TGTGCCAGCAGCTCAAGCCAGACTAGCGGGAGCACAGATACGCAGTATTTT. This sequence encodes CASSSSQTSGSTDTQYF.

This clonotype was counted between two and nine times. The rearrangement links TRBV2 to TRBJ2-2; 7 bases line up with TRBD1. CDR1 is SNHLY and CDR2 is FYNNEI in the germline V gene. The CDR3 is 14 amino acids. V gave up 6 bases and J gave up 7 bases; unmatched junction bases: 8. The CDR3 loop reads CASSRGQLGGELFF. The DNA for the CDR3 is TGTGCCAGCAGCAGGGGACAGCTAGGCGGGGAGCTGTTTTTT.

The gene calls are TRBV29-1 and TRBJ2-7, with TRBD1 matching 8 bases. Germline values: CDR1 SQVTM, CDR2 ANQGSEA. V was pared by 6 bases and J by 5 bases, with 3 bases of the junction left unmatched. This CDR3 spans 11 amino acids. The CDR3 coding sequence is TGCAGCGTCGGACAGGGAGACGAGCAGTACTTC. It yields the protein CSVGQGDEQYF.

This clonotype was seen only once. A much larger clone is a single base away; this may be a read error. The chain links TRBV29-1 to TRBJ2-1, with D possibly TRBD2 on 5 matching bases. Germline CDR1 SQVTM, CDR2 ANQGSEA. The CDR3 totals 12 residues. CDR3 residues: CGVEGRPDEQFF. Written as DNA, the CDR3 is TGCGGCGTTGAGGGCAGGCCCGATGAGCAGTTCTTC.

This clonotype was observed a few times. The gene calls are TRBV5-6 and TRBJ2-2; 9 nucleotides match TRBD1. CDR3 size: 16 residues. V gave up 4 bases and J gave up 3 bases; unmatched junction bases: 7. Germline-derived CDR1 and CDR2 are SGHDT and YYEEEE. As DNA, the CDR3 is TGTGCCAGCAGCAAGGACAGGGGACGGGACACCGGGGAGCTGTTTTTT. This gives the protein CASSKDRGRDTGELFF.

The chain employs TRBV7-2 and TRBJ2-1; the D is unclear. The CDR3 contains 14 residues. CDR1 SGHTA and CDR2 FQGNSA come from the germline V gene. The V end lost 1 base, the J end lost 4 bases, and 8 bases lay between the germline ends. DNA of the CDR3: TGTGCCAGCAGCTTAGGCCTAGAGTACAATGAGCAGTTCTTC. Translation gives CASSLGLEYNEQFF.